One and the same sample provided the 10 T cell receptor beta chains below, sequenced in a study of T cells in Graves' hyperthyroidism and ophthalmopathy. There were TCR beta CDR3 regions amplified from RNA transcripts. The TCR CDR3 first-round RT-PCR relied on the HTBI primer set. TCRdb re-called the multiplex PCR reads through MiXCR, storing one row per CDR3 protein. The sample lists around 370,000 distinct CDR3 sequences, under 20% seen once, with 35% to 50% in the top ten. Sequencing input: blood. The receptors shown here come from a man between 18 and 29 years old with Graves' ophthalmopathy.

This clonotype has a count of ten or more. The chain has TRBV27 and TRBJ1-2; perhaps TRBD1 as D (5 bases). This CDR3 is 15 amino acids long. CDR1 MNHEY and CDR2 SMNVEV come from the germline V gene (reference sequence). V was cut by 5 bases and J by 4 bases, with 17 bases left in between. The CDR3 bases are TGTGCCAGCAGTCCGATAGACAGTCTGGCCTATGGCTACACCTTC. Protein sequence: CASSPIDSLAYGYTF.

Many counts were recorded for this clonotype. The V and J genes are TRBV7-6 and TRBJ2-5; the D gene could be TRBD1 or TRBD2 (6 bases each). CDR1 is SGHVS, CDR2 FNYEAQ, per germline. There are 12 residues in the CDR3. V was clipped by 10 bases and J by 0 bases, with 9 bases between them. CDR3 loop: CATGDYQETQYF. CDR3 DNA: TGTGCCACAGGGGACTACCAAGAGACCCAGTACTTC.

The table lists this clonotype with many counts. This rearrangement joins TRBV2 to TRBJ1-2; tentatively, D is TRBD1 (5 bases). The germline V gene has CDR1 SNHLY and CDR2 FYNNEI. The V end lost 8 bases, the J end lost 5 bases, and 12 bases lay between the germline ends. This CDR3 region has 12 residues. In DNA form, the CDR3 reads TGTGCCAGCCATAAGTGGGGGTATGGCTACACCTTC. Its protein is CASHKWGYGYTF.

This clonotype was picked up many times. The V call is TRBV28, the J call TRBJ2-1, with 9 bases aligning to TRBD2. The CDR3 is 14 residues long. Germline CDR1 MDHEN, CDR2 SYDVKM. The J segment lost 9 bases and the V segment lost 6 bases, leaving 9 bases of the junction unmatched. This chain's CDR3 is CASSLTAGGTEQFF. The CDR3 DNA is TGTGCCAGCAGCCTAACAGCGGGGGGTACTGAGCAGTTCTTC.

The CDR3, as DNA: TGTGCCAGCAGTTCCCCTAGCGGGGGGGCCGGGGAGCTGTTTTTT. Translating it yields CASSSPSGGAGELFF. The chain combines TRBV7-2 with TRBJ2-2; 12 bases align to TRBD2. The CDR3 sequence is 15 residues long. V was clipped by 6 bases and J by 6 bases; unmatched bases: 5. Germline V gene lookup returns CDR1 SGHTA and CDR2 FQGNSA.

This rearrangement joins TRBV6-6 to TRBJ1-3; a weak D match, TRBD1 (5 bases). The CDR3 loop spans 16 amino acids. The germline CDR1 and CDR2 sequences are MNHNY and SVGAGI (reference sequence). Trimming removed 0 bases from V and 4 bases from J, with 13 bases in between. The CDR3: CASSYSPGSPGNTIYF. For the CDR3, the DNA is TGTGCCAGCAGTTACTCACCAGGGTCGCCCGGAAACACCATATATTTT.

This clonotype was found a few times. This rearrangement joins TRBV18 to TRBJ2-7, with TRBD2 matching over 9 bases. V was pared by 4 bases and J by 7 bases, with 11 bases of the junction left unmatched. Germline CDR1 is KGHSH and CDR2 is LQKENI. The CDR3 extends over 15 amino acids. In nucleotides, the CDR3 is TGTGCCAGCTCACTGACTGGCGGGGGGGCTGAAGAGCAGTACTTC. As protein: CASSLTGGGAEEQYF.

The chain recombines TRBV24-1 with TRBJ1-1; possible D gene TRBD1, 6 bases. CDR1 KGHDR and CDR2 SFDVKD come from the germline V gene. Trimming pared 3 bases from V and 1 base from J, leaving 8 bases between. The CDR3 loop spans 14 amino acids. Here the CDR3 DNA reads TGTGCCACCAGTGATGCAGGGGCGAACACTGAAGCTTTCTTT. Translated: CATSDAGANTEAFF.

This clonotype was detected many times. This chain uses TRBV2 with TRBJ1-2, with unresolved D. Per germline, CDR1 SNHLY and CDR2 FYNNEI. Trimming pared 6 bases from V and 4 bases from J, leaving 18 bases between. The CDR3 covers 15 residues. DNA of the CDR3: TGTGCCAGCAGCAGTAGCATAAGGCCTACCTATGGCTACACCTTC. This translates into CASSSSIRPTYGYTF.

The gene calls are TRBV7-9 and TRBJ2-2; 8 nucleotides line up with TRBD1. Germline CDR1 is SEHNR and CDR2 is FQNEAQ (reference sequence). This CDR3 spans 15 amino acids. The ends lost 0 bases at V and 6 bases at J; junction bases unmatched: 3. CDR3 sequence (DNA): TGTGCCAGCAGCTTAGCCGGGACAGGTGCCGGGGAGCTGTTTTTT. This sequence encodes CASSLAGTGAGELFF. Full variable domain (rest looked up from reference TRBV7-9 and TRBJ2-2): DTGVSQNPRHKITKRGQNVTFRCDPISEHNRLYWYRQTLGQGPEFLTYFQNEAQLEKSRLLSDRFSAERPKGSFSTLEIQRTEQGDSAMYLCASSLAGTGAGELFFGEGSRLTVL.